Listed here are 16 T cell receptor beta chains from one sample, sequenced in a study of T cells in Graves' hyperthyroidism and ophthalmopathy. There were TCR beta CDR3 regions amplified from RNA transcripts. First-round RT-PCR with HTBI primers amplified the TCR CDR3 region. MiXCR was run by TCRdb on the multiplex PCR reads, yielding one entry per CDR3 protein. The table lists more than 450,000 distinct CDR3 sequences, about 20% of them singletons. The sequenced sample consisted of blood. These TCRs come from a man aged 35 to 55 with Graves' ophthalmopathy.

The chain recombines TRBV10-3 with TRBJ1-5, with TRBD1 matching over 7 bases. The J segment lost 5 bases and the V segment lost 4 bases, leaving 2 bases of the junction unmatched. Germline CDR1 ENHRY, CDR2 SYGVKD. This CDR3 comprises 13 residues. The CDR3 spells CAISATGDQPQHF. The CDR3 bases are TGTGCCATCAGTGCTACAGGGGATCAGCCCCAGCATTTT.

The chain employs TRBV19 and TRBJ1-4, with 10 positions matching TRBD1. Germline trimming cut 3 bases from V and 1 base from J; bases unmatched to any gene: 14. The CDR3 has 20 amino acids. Germline lookup yields CDR1 LNHDA and CDR2 SQIVND (reference sequence). This CDR3 reads CASSISGTGVRGLTNEKLFF. The CDR3 nucleotides read TGTGCCAGTAGTATCTCCGGGACAGGGGTTCGTGGACTAACTAATGAAAAACTGTTTTTT. Combining the CDR3 with reference TRBV19 and TRBJ1-4 gives the whole variable domain DGGITQSPKYLFRKEGQNVTLSCEQNLNHDAMYWYRQDPGQGLRLIYYSQIVNDFQKGDIAEGYSVSREKKESFPLTVTSAQKNPTAFYLCASSISGTGVRGLTNEKLFFGSGTQLSVL.

This clonotype occurred many times. The chain links TRBV7-2 to TRBJ2-1; 9 nucleotides match TRBD2. The CDR3 spans 19 residues. Per the germline V gene, CDR1 is SGHTA and CDR2 is FQGNSA. The junction had 16 bases not matched to a gene; V was cut back by 2 bases and J by 5 bases. This CDR3 reads CASSLRIGRAGGHNNEQFF. The CDR3 nucleotides read TGTGCCAGCAGCTTACGTATAGGGCGAGCGGGGGGACATAACAATGAGCAGTTCTTC.

The V gene is TRBV27, the J gene TRBJ1-5, with TRBD1 as a possible D gene (6 bases). Germline V gives CDR1 MNHEY, CDR2 SMNVEV (reference sequence). This CDR3 is built from 15 residues. V shed 5 bases and J shed 5 bases, with 16 bases lying between them. CDR3 loop: CASSTVQGRHQPQHF. The CDR3 bases are TGTGCCAGCAGTACGGTACAGGGCCGACATCAGCCCCAGCATTTT.

This clonotype has ten or more counts. The chain links TRBV20-1 to TRBJ2-3, with TRBD2 identical over 13 bases. CDR1 and CDR2 (germline): DFQATT, SNEGSKA (reference sequence). The J segment lost 5 bases and the V segment lost 5 bases, leaving 4 bases of the junction unmatched. The CDR3 has 14 residues. The CDR3 loop reads CSAGRTSGGDTQYF. For the CDR3, the DNA is TGCAGTGCTGGACGGACTAGCGGGGGAGATACGCAGTATTTT.

The CDR3 reads CASSQDGLTNTGELFF. The CDR3 nucleotides are TGTGCCAGCAGCCAAGACGGTCTAACGAACACCGGGGAGCTGTTTTTT. J is TRBJ2-2 and V is TRBV3-1; D unclear. There are 16 residues in the CDR3. V was cut by 0 bases and J by 0 bases, with 8 bases left in between. Germline V gene lookup returns CDR1 LGHDT and CDR2 YNNKEL (reference sequence).

This clonotype was found a few times. The chain recombines TRBV20-1 with TRBJ1-2; TRBD1 is a possible D gene (6 bases). V lost 6 bases to trimming and J lost 5 bases, with 19 bases between them. The V gene's germline CDR1 is DFQATT and CDR2 SNEGSKA (reference sequence). The CDR3 loop spans 14 amino acids. The CDR3 protein is CSANPSGTPYGYTF. For the CDR3, the DNA is TGCAGTGCCAACCCATCCGGGACACCTTATGGCTACACCTTC.

At least ten counts were recorded for this clonotype. The chain employs TRBV4-3 and TRBJ2-7; TRBD1 aligns across 7 bases. Losses at the gene ends were 0 bases for V and 4 bases for J; bases not matched to a gene: 12. From germline, CDR1 is LGHNA and CDR2 YSLEER. This CDR3 spans 17 amino acids. CDR3 coding DNA: TGCGCCAGCAGCCAAGAAGGGACAGTCGGAAGGTCGTACGAGCAGTACTTC. This sequence encodes CASSQEGTVGRSYEQYF.

DNA of the CDR3: TGTGCCAGCAGTTACGACCCCGGGGGGACGTCTAGCTACACCTTC. Translation: CASSYDPGGTSSYTF. The chain uses TRBV6-5 and TRBJ1-2; TRBD1 might be the D (5 bases). V was shortened by 2 bases and J by 9 bases, with 19 bases between the two germline ends. Germline V lookup: CDR1 MNHEY, CDR2 SVGAGI. The CDR3 is 15 residues long.

In this sample, this clonotype turned up a few times. The CDR3 spells CASARIGGDYEQYF. For the CDR3, the DNA is TGTGCCAGTGCGCGAATAGGAGGGGATTACGAGCAGTACTTC. V usage is TRBV28 and J usage is TRBJ2-7; weak D call: TRBD2 (6 bases). Germline CDR1 is MDHEN and CDR2 is SYDVKM. Deletions cut 9 bases from V and 4 bases from J, with 19 bases between. The CDR3 is 14 residues long.

In its sample, this clonotype was seen many times. V and J are TRBV9 and TRBJ2-4; either TRBD1 or TRBD2 may supply D (6 bases each). CDR3 length: 15 amino acids. The V end was cut by 0 bases, the J end by 6 bases, with 13 bases between. Germline CDR1 is SGDLS and CDR2 is YYNGEE. As DNA, the CDR3 is TGTGCCAGCAGCGTAGGCGGGGACATAAGAAACATTCAGTACTTC. It translates to CASSVGGDIRNIQYF.

This rearrangement joins TRBV14 to TRBJ2-3, with unresolved D. Germline V gene data show CDR1 as SGHDN and CDR2 as FVKESK. Trimming shortened V by 4 bases and J by 11 bases, and 13 bases separated the two germline ends. The CDR3 is 12 amino acids. In DNA, the CDR3 is TGTGCCAGCAGCCCGTTAAAGTTCAGGCAGTATTTT. This codes for CASSPLKFRQYF. Supplemented by reference TRBV14 and TRBJ2-3, the full variable domain reads EAGVTQFPSHSVIEKGQTVTLRCDPISGHDNLYWYRRVMGKEIKFLLHFVKESKQDESGMPNNRFLAERTGGTYSTLKVQPAELEDSGVYFCASSPLKFRQYFGPGTRLTVL.

The chain carries TRBV20-1 and TRBJ1-1, with D possibly being TRBD1 (6 bases). The V gene's germline CDR1 is DFQATT and CDR2 SNEGSKA (reference sequence). CDR3 length: 16 amino acids. Trimming took 4 bases from V and 0 from J, leaving 18 bases between them. Written as DNA, the CDR3 is TGCAGTGCTAAATCGGCAGGGGCGGGGATGAACACTGAAGCTTTCTTT. This sequence encodes CSAKSAGAGMNTEAFF.

This clonotype was detected ten times or more. The rearrangement uses TRBV30 and TRBJ2-3; D gene unclear. The V gene's germline CDR1 is GTSNPN and CDR2 SVGIG (reference sequence). Trimming pared 0 bases from V and 2 bases from J, leaving 12 bases between. The CDR3 covers 15 residues. Here the CDR3 reads CAWSVPELYTDTQYF. The CDR3 DNA reads as TGTGCCTGGAGTGTTCCGGAACTTTACACAGATACGCAGTATTTT. The whole variable domain, remainder taken from reference TRBV30 and TRBJ2-3, is SQTIHQWPATLVQPVGSPLSLECTVEGTSNPNLYWYRQAAGRGLQLLFYSVGIGQISSEVPQNLSASRPQDRQFILSSKKLLLSDSGFYLCAWSVPELYTDTQYFGPGTRLTVL.

The table lists this clonotype with a few counts. The chain employs TRBV28 and TRBJ1-3; 11 bases match TRBD1. The CDR3 consists of 15 residues. The germline CDR1 and CDR2 sequences are MDHEN and SYDVKM. The V gene end was trimmed by 3 bases and the J gene end by 7 bases; junction bases not matched to a gene: 5. CDR3 bases: TGTGCCAGCAGTTTGTTCAGGACAGGGGGCAACACCATATATTTT. The encoded protein is CASSLFRTGGNTIYF.

This clonotype appeared a few times. The rearrangement joins TRBV12-3 or TRBV12-4 to TRBJ1-1; the match to TRBD1 covers 9 bases. The ends lost 5 bases at V and 5 bases at J; junction bases unmatched: 12. The CDR3 length is 16 residues. DNA of the CDR3: TGTGCCAGCAGTCCCGACATGGACAGGGGACGGACTGAAGCTTTCTTT. Translation: CASSPDMDRGRTEAFF.